This T cell receptor (beta chain) was documented in a study of cytomegalovirus exposure and HLA in healthy donors. The PCR ran on 60 Vbeta and 13 Jbeta primers. TCRdb's table, derived via immunoSEQ multiplex PCR, lists solely in-frame clones and lacks some. The listing records around 210,000 clones. Germline values: CDR1 MNHEY, CDR2 SMNVEV (reference sequence). CDR3 length: 14 amino acids. Trimming cost V 5 bases and J 9 bases; bases outside gene matches: 12. The receptor was isolated from a girl aged 2 to 10 in good health and CMV-seropositive. The V call is TRBV27, the J call TRBJ2-7, with 8 bases aligning to TRBD1. The sample consisted of PBMCs. CDR3 sequence (DNA): TGTGCCAGCAGTCCAACAGGACAGGGATTGGGGCAGTACTTC. This sequence encodes CASSPTGQGLGQYF.